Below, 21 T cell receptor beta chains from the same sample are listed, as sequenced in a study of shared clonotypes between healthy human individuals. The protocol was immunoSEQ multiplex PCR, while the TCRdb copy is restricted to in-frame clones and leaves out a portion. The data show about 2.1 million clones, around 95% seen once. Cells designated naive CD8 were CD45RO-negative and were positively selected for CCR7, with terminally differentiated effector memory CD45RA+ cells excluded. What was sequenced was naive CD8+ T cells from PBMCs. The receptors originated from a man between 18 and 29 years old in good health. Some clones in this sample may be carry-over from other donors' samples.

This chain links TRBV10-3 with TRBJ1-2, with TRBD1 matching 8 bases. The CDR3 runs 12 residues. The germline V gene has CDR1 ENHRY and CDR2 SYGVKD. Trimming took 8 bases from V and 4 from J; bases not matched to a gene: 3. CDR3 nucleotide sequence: TGTGCCATCGGACAGGGAGGCTATGGCTACACCTTC. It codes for CAIGQGGYGYTF.

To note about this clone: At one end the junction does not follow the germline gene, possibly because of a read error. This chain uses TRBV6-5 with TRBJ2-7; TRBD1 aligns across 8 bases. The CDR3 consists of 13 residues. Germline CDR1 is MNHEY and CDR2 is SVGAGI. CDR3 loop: CASSYSGSGGLLF. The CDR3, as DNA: TGTGCCAGCAGTTACTCTGGCTCAGGGGGCCTTCTCTTC.

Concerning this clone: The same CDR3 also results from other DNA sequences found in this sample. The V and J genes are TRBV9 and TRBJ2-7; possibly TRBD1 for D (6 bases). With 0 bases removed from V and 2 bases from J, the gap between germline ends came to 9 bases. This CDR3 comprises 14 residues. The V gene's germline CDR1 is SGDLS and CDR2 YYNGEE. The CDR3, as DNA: TGTGCCAGCAGCGTAGGTGGGGGCACCTACGAGCAGTACTTC. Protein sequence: CASSVGGGTYEQYF.

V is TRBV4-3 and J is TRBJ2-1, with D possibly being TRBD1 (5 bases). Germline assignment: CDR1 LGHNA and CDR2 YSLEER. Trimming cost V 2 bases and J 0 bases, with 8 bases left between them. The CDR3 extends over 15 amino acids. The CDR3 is CASSQRQSSYNEQFF. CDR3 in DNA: TGCGCCAGCAGCCAACGACAGAGCTCCTACAATGAGCAGTTCTTC.

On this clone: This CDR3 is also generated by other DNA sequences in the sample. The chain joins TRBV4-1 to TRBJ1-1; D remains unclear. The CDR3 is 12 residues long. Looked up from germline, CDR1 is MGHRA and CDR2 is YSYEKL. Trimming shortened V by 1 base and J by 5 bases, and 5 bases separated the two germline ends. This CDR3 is CASSQVGTEAFF. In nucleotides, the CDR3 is TGCGCCAGCAGCCAAGTGGGGACTGAAGCTTTCTTT.

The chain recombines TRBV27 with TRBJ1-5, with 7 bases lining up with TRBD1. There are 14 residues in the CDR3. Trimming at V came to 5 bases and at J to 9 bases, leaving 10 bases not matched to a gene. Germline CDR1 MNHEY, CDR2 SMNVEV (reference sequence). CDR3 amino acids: CASSPGTAKRPQHF. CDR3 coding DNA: TGTGCCAGCAGTCCCGGGACAGCCAAGAGGCCCCAGCATTTT.

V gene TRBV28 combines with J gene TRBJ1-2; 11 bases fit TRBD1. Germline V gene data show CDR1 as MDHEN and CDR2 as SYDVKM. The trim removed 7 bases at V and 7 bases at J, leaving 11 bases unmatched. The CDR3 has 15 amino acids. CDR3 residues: CASKDPRTGGAGYTF. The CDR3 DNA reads TGTGCCAGCAAGGATCCTCGGACAGGGGGCGCTGGCTACACCTTC.

This CDR3 is CASSLGTLSTDTQYF. Written as DNA, the CDR3 is TGTGCCAGCAGCCTTGGGACACTGAGCACAGATACGCAGTATTTT. This chain connects TRBV14 to TRBJ2-3; possibly TRBD1 for D (6 bases). Germline lookup yields CDR1 SGHDN and CDR2 FVKESK. This CDR3 contains 15 residues. V lost 4 bases, J lost 0 bases, and 11 bases lay in between.

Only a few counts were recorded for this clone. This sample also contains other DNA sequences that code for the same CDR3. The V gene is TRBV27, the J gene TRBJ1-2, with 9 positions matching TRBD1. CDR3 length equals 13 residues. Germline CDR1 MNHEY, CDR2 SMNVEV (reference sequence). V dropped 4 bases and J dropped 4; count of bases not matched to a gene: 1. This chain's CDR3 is CASSWGQGYGYTF. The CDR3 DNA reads TGTGCCAGCAGTTGGGGACAGGGCTATGGCTACACCTTC.

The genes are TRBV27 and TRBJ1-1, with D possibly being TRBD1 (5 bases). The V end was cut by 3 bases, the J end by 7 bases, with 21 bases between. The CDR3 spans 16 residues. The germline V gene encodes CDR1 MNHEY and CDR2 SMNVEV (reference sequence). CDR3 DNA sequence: TGTGCCAGCAGTTTGTCAGGGCCGACTGCTCGGAATGAAGCTTTCTTT. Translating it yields CASSLSGPTARNEAFF.

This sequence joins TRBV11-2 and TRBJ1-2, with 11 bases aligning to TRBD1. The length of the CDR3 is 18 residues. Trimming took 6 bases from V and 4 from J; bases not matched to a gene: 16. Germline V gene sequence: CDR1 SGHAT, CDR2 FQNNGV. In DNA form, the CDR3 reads TGTGCCAGCAGTCCAACACCGCGCCCGGGACAGGGGGTCTATGGCTACACCTTC. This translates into CASSPTPRPGQGVYGYTF.

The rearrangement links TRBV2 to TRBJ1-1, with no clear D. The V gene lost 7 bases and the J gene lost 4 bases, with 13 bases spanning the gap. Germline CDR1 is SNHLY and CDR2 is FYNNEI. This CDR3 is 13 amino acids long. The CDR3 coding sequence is TGTGCCAGCACCTATACCCGGGGCACTGAAGCTTTCTTT. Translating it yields CASTYTRGTEAFF.

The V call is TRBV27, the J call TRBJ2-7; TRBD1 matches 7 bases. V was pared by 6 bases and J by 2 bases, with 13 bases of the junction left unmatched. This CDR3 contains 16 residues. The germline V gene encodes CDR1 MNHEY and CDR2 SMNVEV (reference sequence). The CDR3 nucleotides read TGTGCCAGCAGCCATCAACCCGGGACAGCCCCCTACGAGCAGTACTTC. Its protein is CASSHQPGTAPYEQYF.

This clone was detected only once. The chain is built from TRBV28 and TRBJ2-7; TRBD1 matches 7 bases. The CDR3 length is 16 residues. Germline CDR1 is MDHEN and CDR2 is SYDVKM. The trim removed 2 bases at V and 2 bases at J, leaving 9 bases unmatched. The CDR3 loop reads CASSLEPGQNTYEQYF. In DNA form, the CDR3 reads TGTGCCAGCAGTTTAGAACCGGGACAGAATACCTACGAGCAGTACTTC. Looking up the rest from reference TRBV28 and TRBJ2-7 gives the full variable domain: DVKVTQSSRYLVKRTGEKVFLECVQDMDHENMFWYRQDPGLGLRLIYFSYDVKMKEKGDIPEGYSVSREKKERFSLILESASTNQTSMYLCASSLEPGQNTYEQYFGPGTRLTVT.

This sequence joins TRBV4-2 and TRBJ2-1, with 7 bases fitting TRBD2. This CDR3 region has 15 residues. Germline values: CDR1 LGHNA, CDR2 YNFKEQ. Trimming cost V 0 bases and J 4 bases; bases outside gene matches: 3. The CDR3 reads CASSQDASGYNEQFF. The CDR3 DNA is TGTGCCAGCAGCCAAGACGCTAGCGGATACAATGAGCAGTTCTTC.

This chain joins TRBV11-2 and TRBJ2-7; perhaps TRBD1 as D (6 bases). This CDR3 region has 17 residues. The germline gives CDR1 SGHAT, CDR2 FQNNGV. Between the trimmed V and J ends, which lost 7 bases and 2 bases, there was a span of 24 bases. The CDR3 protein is CASTSGVPTFHTYEQYF. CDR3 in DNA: TGTGCCAGCACCTCAGGGGTACCGACCTTTCATACCTACGAGCAGTACTTC.

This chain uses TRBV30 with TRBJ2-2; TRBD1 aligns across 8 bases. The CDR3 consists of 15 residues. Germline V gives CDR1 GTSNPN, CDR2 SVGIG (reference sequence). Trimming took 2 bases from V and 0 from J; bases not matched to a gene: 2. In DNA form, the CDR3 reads TGTGCCTGGAGTTGGGACAGGTCGAACACCGGGGAGCTGTTTTTT. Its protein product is CAWSWDRSNTGELFF.

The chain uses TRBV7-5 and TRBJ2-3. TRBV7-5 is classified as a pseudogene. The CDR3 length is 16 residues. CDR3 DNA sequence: TGTGTCAGAAGCTCTTTGACGGGCCCCTACACAGATACGCAGTATTTT. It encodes CVRSSLTGPYTDTQYF.

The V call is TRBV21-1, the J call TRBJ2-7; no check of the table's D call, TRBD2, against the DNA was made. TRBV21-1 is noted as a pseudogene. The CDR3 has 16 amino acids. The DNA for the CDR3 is TGTGCCAGCAGCGTGAACGGACTAGCGGGGGCCTACGAGCAGTACTTC. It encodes CASSVNGLAGAYEQYF.

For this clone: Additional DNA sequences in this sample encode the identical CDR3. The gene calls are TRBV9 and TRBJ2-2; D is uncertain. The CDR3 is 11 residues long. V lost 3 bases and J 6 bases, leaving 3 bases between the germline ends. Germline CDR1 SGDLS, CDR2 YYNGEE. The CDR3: CASSAPGELFF. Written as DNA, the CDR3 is TGTGCCAGCAGCGCCCCCGGGGAGCTGTTTTTT.

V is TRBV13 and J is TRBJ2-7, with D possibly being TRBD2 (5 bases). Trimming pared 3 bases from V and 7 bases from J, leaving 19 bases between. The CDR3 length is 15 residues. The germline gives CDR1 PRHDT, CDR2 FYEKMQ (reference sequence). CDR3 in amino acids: CASSFGLPVRTEQYF. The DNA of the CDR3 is TGTGCCAGCAGCTTCGGACTTCCCGTTCGAACGGAGCAGTACTTC.